This record concerns one T cell receptor (beta chain) sequence. Its antigen is unknown. No much larger clonotype is one base removed from it; base qualities were not supplied. V sheds 5 bases and J sheds 2 bases, leaving 10 bases between their ends. The CDR3 starts with the cysteine, ends with the phenylalanine, and has 13 residues. Only CDR3 DNA is held: 39 bases, read in frame from base 1. CDR1 MNHEY and CDR2 SMNVEV were looked up in the germline V gene (reference sequence). These data originate in a study of shared clonotypes between healthy human individuals (dated by TCRdb to the early 2020s). Notes on the research overall: A few men and a couple of women, aged 18 to 49 years, made up the cohort. For each donor, CD4 naive and CD4 memory were each run on three plates, CD8 naive on two plates, and CD8 memory on one plate. To estimate repertoire size and how much clonotype sharing occurs between individuals, the study deeply sequenced the blood TCR repertoires of five healthy adults. Libraries were prepared and TCR repertoires were sequenced by different laboratories using diverse techniques, in order to increase sequencing depth and limit assay-specific biases. Between about 0.94 and 8.9 billion PBMCs per donor were obtained by leukapheresis. Study-wide findings and limitations: Rarefaction of sorted-subset datasets indicated incomplete sequencing despite the large sequencing depth. Sharing across four donors was observed for roughly 5.4% of naive CD4, 3% to 4% of naive CD8, 2% to 2.5% of memory CD4, and 0.4% of memory CD8 clonotypes. Only blood was sampled, and tissue TCR repertoires likely differ from those in blood. The genetic and exposure-history diversity represented was limited by the small number of donors. Based on pairwise subsampling, the degree of clonotype sharing among donors was expected to be affected by sequencing depth. Estimated clonotype richness was generally larger for naive than for memory subsets. Higher generation probabilities were observed for clonotypes shared by all four sorted-subset donors than for non-shared clonotypes.

Using the deep immunoSEQ assay, multiplex PCR amplified TCR CDR3 regions from genomic DNA. Extracted genomic DNA from each cell subset was spread evenly across all wells of several immunoSEQ 96-well plates, with each plate serving as a replicate. For sorted subsets, each replicate PCR was loaded with about 0.2 ug genomic DNA, equivalent to about 30,000 T cell genomes. Purified libraries were quantified with a Qubit 3.0 fluorometer, sized on a Bioanalyzer 2100, and re-quantified with the KAPA Library Quantification kit. Every immunoSEQ 96-well plate was sequenced on a dedicated single-read 150-cycle Illumina NextSeq 550 flow cell. Per the authors' processing: Because the immunoSEQ output held only junctional sequences and lacked quality scores, the filtering could not match the filtering applied to full-length reads. Sequences were annotated with PyIR, a Python wrapper for IgBLAST v1.9, using IMGT germline references to assign V/J genes and CDR3. Reads were removed for weak V/J assignments (E-value above 1e-6), missing CDR3, stop codons, out-of-frame junctions, or ambiguous translated residues. V3J clonotypes were defined by identical inferred V gene, J gene, and CDR3 amino acid sequence. Percentage overlap between repertoires was computed as shared unique clonotypes divided by the size of the smaller repertoire. Three approaches were used to assess repertoire richness: RTK rarefaction, the Chao1 estimator, and Recon v2.1 estimates of unobserved clonotypes. Generation probabilities were computed with OLGA for all TCRbeta clonotypes obtained by the gDNA method from a few donors. The immuneACCESS repertoire file appears here via TCRdb, limited to in-frame rearrangements. These files lack a portion of the clones; in checked studies, under half of the deficit traces to unresolved V genes, and the cause of the others is not known. V, J and clone size derive from that table, while D and trimming were established from the DNA sequence. Here the sample has roughly 770,000 clones; around 96% occur a single time. Together, the top ten hold around 0.21% of the sample.

CD8 naive samples were obtained by positive selection for CCR7 among CD45RO-negative cells, yielding a CD45RA+CCR7+ population from which TemRA cells were excluded. Donors were healthy HIV-negative adults with no recently reported acute infections or vaccinations. All donors were Caucasian adults living in Nashville, Tennessee, USA. Blood was collected by leukapheresis, and PBMCs were isolated by Ficoll-Histopaque density gradient centrifugation and then cryopreserved in liquid nitrogen vapor phase. Analytical flow cytometry was used to check the purity and quantity of every magnetically sorted T cell population. Genomic DNA was isolated from every sorted fraction and measured by UV absorbance on a Nanodrop 2000c.

The chain is made from TRBV27 and TRBJ2-7; 6 matching bases give a weak D call of TRBD2. The TCR was taken from a man aged 25 to 40 in good health. What was sequenced was naive CD8+ T cells sorted from blood. The sample's cell subset or site label, in plain terms: CD45RA+CCR7+. CDR3 sequence: CASSLKRAYEQYF. In nucleotides, the sequence is TGTGCCAGCAGTCTCAAGCGGGCCTACGAGCAGTACTTC.